The text below deals with one T cell receptor (beta chain). The antigen remains undetermined. Using its own MiXCR run on the reads, TCRdb lists one record per CDR3 protein. The sample lists about 740,000 distinct CDR3 sequences; around 30% were seen once. The sample belongs to a study of T cell repertoires in cytomegalovirus infection. Whole-study context: An indication of both CMV infection and matching HLA type came from public TCR beta signatures. Study-level points and caveats: Of the TCR beta families, the public ones yielded a cumulative frequency that identified carriers of CMV plus the relevant HLA.

Looked up from germline, CDR1 is SNHLY and CDR2 is FYNNEI. V lost 1 base and J lost 1; bases outside the gene matches: 2. This CDR3 comprises 15 residues. The material was cultured PBMCs, obtained from culture after CMV antigen stimulation. This clonotype was obtained from a human donor in good health (CMV status not recorded). Some clones in this sample may be carry-over from other donors' samples. The chain uses TRBV2 and TRBJ2-3; 7 bases are shared with TRBD2. The CDR3 nucleotides are TGTGCCAGCAGTGAAGAGGCGGGGGGCACAGATACGCAGTATTTT. Translation: CASSEEAGGTDTQYF.